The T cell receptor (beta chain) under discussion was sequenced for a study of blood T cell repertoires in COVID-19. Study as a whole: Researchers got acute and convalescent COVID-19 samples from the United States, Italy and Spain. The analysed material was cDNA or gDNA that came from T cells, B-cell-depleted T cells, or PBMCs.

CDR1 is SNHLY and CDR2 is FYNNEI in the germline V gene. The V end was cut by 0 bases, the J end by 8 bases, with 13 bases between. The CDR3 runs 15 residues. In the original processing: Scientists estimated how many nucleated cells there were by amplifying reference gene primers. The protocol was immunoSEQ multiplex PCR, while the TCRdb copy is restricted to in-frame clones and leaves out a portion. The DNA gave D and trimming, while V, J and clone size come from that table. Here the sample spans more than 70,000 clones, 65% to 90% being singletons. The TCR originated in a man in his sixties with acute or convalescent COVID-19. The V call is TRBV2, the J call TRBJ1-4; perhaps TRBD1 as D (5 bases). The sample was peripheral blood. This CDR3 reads CASSEALGTREKLFF. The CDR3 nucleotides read TGTGCCAGCAGTGAAGCGTTAGGGACTCGGGAAAAACTGTTTTTT.